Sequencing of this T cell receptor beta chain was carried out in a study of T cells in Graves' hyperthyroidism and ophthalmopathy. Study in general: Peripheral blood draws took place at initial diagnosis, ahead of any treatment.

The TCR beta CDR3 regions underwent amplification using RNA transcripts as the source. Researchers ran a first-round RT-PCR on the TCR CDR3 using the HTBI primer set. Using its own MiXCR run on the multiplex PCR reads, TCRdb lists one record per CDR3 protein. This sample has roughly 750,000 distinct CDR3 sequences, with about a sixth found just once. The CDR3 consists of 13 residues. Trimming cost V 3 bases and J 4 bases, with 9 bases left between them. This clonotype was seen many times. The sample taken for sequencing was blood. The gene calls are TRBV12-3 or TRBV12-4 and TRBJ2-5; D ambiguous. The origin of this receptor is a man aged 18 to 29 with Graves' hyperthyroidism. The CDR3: CASSFQGRETQYF. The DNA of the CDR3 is TGTGCCAGCAGTTTTCAAGGTCGAGAGACCCAGTACTTC.